This record looks at one TCR beta chain sequence and its context. The antigen remains undetermined. Germline lookup yields CDR1 SEHNR and CDR2 FQNEAQ (reference sequence). The V gene lost 5 bases and the J gene lost 0 bases, with 11 bases spanning the gap. This CDR3 contains 15 residues. The sample is drawn from a study of identical twins. In TCRdb, the 5' RACE reads were re-called with MiXCR into one record per CDR3 protein. This repertoire shows under 300,000 distinct CDR3 sequences, over 12% found once; its top ten account for approximately 10%. Study-wide results and caveats: In beta out-of-frame sequences, the excess sharing between twins was weaker. Insertions were fewer in abundant cord blood beta clonotypes, whereas memory repertoires showed none of this pattern. For zero-insertion analyses, partial confounding could come from invariant MAIT and iNKT cells. The analysis was cross-sectional rather than longitudinal within donors.

The sequence was obtained from a young woman in good health. V gene TRBV7-9 combines with J gene TRBJ2-1; D is perhaps TRBD1 (6 bases). Source material: memory (CD45RO+) T cells sorted from blood. The DNA of the CDR3 is TGTGCCAGCAGCGCCGGACAGAACTCCTACAATGAGCAGTTCTTC. It encodes CASSAGQNSYNEQFF.